The sequence of this T cell receptor (beta chain) was determined in a study of identifying expanded T cells in peripheral blood. Healthy donors had no documented immune events, such as infections, while sampled. TCRdb keeps only in-frame clones here, not all; method: immunoSEQ multiplex PCR. The data contain about 81,000 clones, around 84% of them seen just once; the ten biggest clones take up less than 20%. V dropped 10 bases and J dropped 3; count of bases not matched to a gene: 10. This CDR3 comprises 15 residues. The germline V gene has CDR1 MGHRA and CDR2 YSYEKL. V is TRBV4-1 and J is TRBJ2-1; the match to TRBD2 covers 9 bases. The specimen was blood. The sequence was obtained from a person between 18 and 69 years old in good health. The CDR3 reads CATQRGLANYNEQFF. CDR3 DNA: TGCGCCACCCAGAGAGGACTAGCGAACTACAATGAGCAGTTCTTC.